One sample yielded the 17 T cell receptor beta chains listed below, sequenced in a study of technical replicates of blood from a handful of donors (dated by TCRdb to between 2016 and 2019). The library came from the immunoSEQ multiplex PCR assay. This is the immuneACCESS table as TCRdb keeps it, with only in-frame sequences that have V and J called. A part of the clones is gone; compared with another copy, unresolved V genes explain less than half, and the rest is unexplained. The sample table lists about 75,000 clones, nearly 98% of them with a count of one. Roughly 0.2% of the sample rests with the top ten. Sequencing was carried out using T cells isolated from PBMCs. These receptors all stem from a human donor in good health.

Note on this clone: A junction boundary mismatches the germline segment, possibly from a read error. The rearrangement uses TRBV7-9 and TRBJ1-3; D gene unclear. Looked up from germline, CDR1 is SEHNR and CDR2 is FQNEAQ (reference sequence). The CDR3 spans 15 residues. This chain's CDR3 is CASTLILSPGNTIYF. CDR3 nucleotide sequence: TGTGCCAGCACCTTAATCTTGAGCCCTGGAAACACCATATATTTT. The full variable domain, with the rest looked up from reference TRBV7-9 and TRBJ1-3, is DTGVSQNPRHKITKRGQNVTFRCDPISEHNRLYWYRQTLGQGPEFLTYFQNEAQLEKSRLLSDRFSAERPKGSFSTLEIQRTEQGDSAMYLCASTLILSPGNTIYFGEGSWLTVV.

The rearrangement uses TRBV4-1 and TRBJ1-1, with D possibly matching TRBD1 (5 bases). Trimming shortened V by 1 base and J by 1 base, and 7 bases separated the two germline ends. The CDR3 length is 14 residues. Germline V lookup: CDR1 MGHRA, CDR2 YSYEKL. CDR3 in DNA: TGCGCCAGCAGCCAAGCCGACAGGAACACTGAAGCTTTCTTT. Protein product: CASSQADRNTEAFF.

The chain carries TRBV7-6 and TRBJ2-3; D is ambiguous. V was trimmed by 5 bases and J by 1 base, leaving 7 bases between them. The V gene's germline CDR1 is SGHVS and CDR2 FNYEAQ. The CDR3 length is 13 residues. CDR3 DNA sequence: TGTGCCAGCAGCCTTTATCGCACAGATACGCAGTATTTT. It specifies CASSLYRTDTQYF.

V and J are TRBV7-9 and TRBJ2-2, with TRBD1 matching 8 bases. This CDR3 contains 15 residues. V lost 4 bases, J lost 3 bases, and 4 bases stayed unmatched. In germline, CDR1 is SEHNR, CDR2 FQNEAQ (reference sequence). The CDR3 DNA sequence: TGTGCCAGCAGCTGGACAGGGTCGCACACCGGGGAGCTGTTTTTT. Translated: CASSWTGSHTGELFF. The whole variable domain, filled in from reference TRBV7-9 and TRBJ2-2, reads DTGVSQNPRHKITKRGQNVTFRCDPISEHNRLYWYRQTLGQGPEFLTYFQNEAQLEKSRLLSDRFSAERPKGSFSTLEIQRTEQGDSAMYLCASSWTGSHTGELFFGEGSRLTVL.

This clone was seen only once. The rearrangement joins TRBV9 to TRBJ2-5; possibly TRBD1 for D (6 bases). Germline CDR1 reads SGDLS; CDR2 reads YYNGEE. The CDR3 loop spans 14 amino acids. The V end was cut by 1 base, the J end by 5 bases, with 12 bases between. Here the CDR3 reads CASSVRGIGETQYF. In DNA form, the CDR3 reads TGTGCCAGCAGCGTAAGGGGGATCGGGGAGACCCAGTACTTC.

The chain recombines TRBV23-1 with TRBJ2-7; D unclear. TRBV23-1 is reported as an ORF; its role is uncertain. The CDR3 sequence is 13 residues long. Trimming shortened V by 3 bases and J by 5 bases, and 11 bases separated the two germline ends. The DNA of the CDR3 is TGCGCCAGCAGTCACCGTACCACAGACGAGCAGTACTTC. This sequence encodes CASSHRTTDEQYF.

The genes are TRBV9 and TRBJ2-1; 7 nucleotides match TRBD1. The V segment lost 3 bases and the J segment 9 bases; nucleotides outside the gene matches: 9. The CDR3 is 14 amino acids. Germline V gene lookup returns CDR1 SGDLS and CDR2 YYNGEE. The CDR3 reads CASSARAQGTEQFF. The CDR3 DNA reads TGTGCCAGCAGCGCCCGAGCACAGGGGACTGAGCAGTTCTTC.

This sequence joins TRBV11-2 and TRBJ1-2; D gene unclear. This CDR3 contains 14 residues. Germline V gene sequence: CDR1 SGHAT, CDR2 FQNNGV. The CDR3 nucleotides read TGTGCGGCGGGGAGAGGGAATCCGAACTATGGCTACACCTTC. This gives the protein CAAGRGNPNYGYTF.

The chain is built from TRBV6-5 and TRBJ2-5; the D is unclear. V was clipped by 5 bases and J by 0 bases, with 10 bases between them. Per the germline V gene, CDR1 is MNHEY and CDR2 is SVGAGI. The CDR3 is 14 residues long. The CDR3 coding sequence is TGTGCCAGCAGTCCACAGTTTTACCAAGAGACCCAGTACTTC. Residues: CASSPQFYQETQYF.

The chain is built from TRBV10-3 and TRBJ2-7; 13 bases match TRBD2. V lost 6 bases and J lost 5; bases outside the gene matches: 4. From germline, CDR1 is ENHRY and CDR2 SYGVKD. The CDR3 spans 14 residues. CDR3 DNA sequence: TGTGCCATCAGAGGACTAGCGGGAGTAGACGAGCAGTACTTC. It is translated as CAIRGLAGVDEQYF.

This sequence joins TRBV7-6 and TRBJ2-3; 11 nucleotides match TRBD2. CDR1 and CDR2 from the germline V gene are SGHVS and FNYEAQ. Losses at the gene ends were 4 bases for V and 4 bases for J; bases not matched to a gene: 7. The CDR3 length is 16 residues. Here the CDR3 DNA reads TGTGCCAGCAGCTCCGTGGGGGGACTAGCGGCAGATACGCAGTATTTT. It translates to CASSSVGGLAADTQYF.

The chain recombines TRBV6-1 with TRBJ2-1; TRBD1 matches 8 bases. The CDR3 runs 15 residues. The V gene's germline CDR1 is MNHNS and CDR2 SASEGT. Losses at the gene ends were 7 bases for V and 2 bases for J; bases not matched to a gene: 7. The chain's CDR3 is CASTTGQDPYNEQFF. CDR3 DNA sequence: TGTGCCAGCACTACGGGACAGGATCCCTACAATGAGCAGTTCTTC.

V usage is TRBV28 and J usage is TRBJ2-3; D is unresolved. Deletions cut 3 bases from V and 1 base from J, with 14 bases between. The length of the CDR3 is 16 residues. Germline V gives CDR1 MDHEN, CDR2 SYDVKM. Written as DNA, the CDR3 is TGTGCCAGCAGTTTTCTGGCAGGTGGCGGCACAGATACGCAGTATTTT. Residues: CASSFLAGGGTDTQYF. The full variable domain, completed using reference TRBV28 and TRBJ2-3, is DVKVTQSSRYLVKRTGEKVFLECVQDMDHENMFWYRQDPGLGLRLIYFSYDVKMKEKGDIPEGYSVSREKKERFSLILESASTNQTSMYLCASSFLAGGGTDTQYFGPGTRLTVL.

This chain links TRBV5-4 with TRBJ2-1; 12 positions agree with TRBD2. V lost 0 bases, J lost 4 bases, and 11 bases stayed unmatched. Germline-derived CDR1 and CDR2 are SGHNT and YYREEE (reference sequence). The CDR3 spans 19 residues. The CDR3 DNA follows: TGTGCCAGCAGCTTGGAGACTAGCGGGGGCCCTCGGGTTTACAATGAGCAGTTCTTC. Translation gives CASSLETSGGPRVYNEQFF.

The rearrangement joins TRBV6-6 to TRBJ2-7, with 7 bases fitting TRBD1. The CDR3 contains 15 residues. V shed 5 bases and J 0 bases; nucleotides not matched to a gene: 7. Germline CDR1 MNHNY, CDR2 SVGAGI (reference sequence). The CDR3 sequence: CASSANRGSSYEQYF. The CDR3 DNA reads TGTGCCAGCAGTGCTAACAGGGGCAGCTCCTACGAGCAGTACTTC.

The J gene is TRBJ2-1, the V gene TRBV2, with 9 bases lining up with TRBD1. Germline V gives CDR1 SNHLY, CDR2 FYNNEI. Trimming at V came to 5 bases and at J to 4 bases, leaving 9 bases not matched to a gene. There are 16 residues in the CDR3. Written as DNA, the CDR3 is TGTGCCAGCAGTCTAGAGGGACAGGGTTTTTACAATGAGCAGTTCTTC. This encodes CASSLEGQGFYNEQFF.

The V and J genes are TRBV9 and TRBJ2-1; no definite D call. The germline CDR1 and CDR2 sequences are SGDLS and YYNGEE. V dropped 0 bases and J dropped 8 bases, with 15 bases sitting between them. CDR3 length: 15 amino acids. The CDR3 DNA reads as TGTGCCAGCAGCGTAGAGGTTGCGACGGGTTATGAGCAGTTCTTC. It codes for CASSVEVATGYEQFF.